The source of this T cell receptor beta chain is a study of cytomegalovirus exposure and HLA in healthy donors. Researchers ran the PCR with 60 Vbeta and 13 Jbeta primers. Original methodology: Some 80 million unique TCR beta chains, some 11 million shared, were counted in a later analysis. Method: immunoSEQ multiplex PCR; TCRdb's copy keeps in-frame clones and lacks some. Clone size and V and J calls were adopted from that table, with D and trimming inferred from the DNA. The sample shows 100,000 to 150,000 clones, about 80% of them seen only once. Overall study results and limits: Later analysis identified a missense DCLRE1C variant that was linked to TCR beta V- and J-gene trimming. In vitro, a few CMV-associated chains proved specific for CMV antigens.

This clone has more than one count but fewer than ten. Antigen unknown. The CDR3 is made up of 15 amino acids. V was clipped by 2 bases and J by 9 bases, with 17 bases between them. This TCR was sampled from a woman aged 45 to 65 in good health and CMV-seronegative. The chain recombines TRBV23-1 with TRBJ1-5; D is ambiguous. TRBV23-1 is an ORF, with its function uncertain. Sequencing was done on a sample of PBMCs. The CDR3 region is CASSQDLPTSRPQHF. The CDR3 region has the DNA TGCGCCAGCAGTCAAGATTTGCCCACAAGTCGGCCCCAGCATTTT.